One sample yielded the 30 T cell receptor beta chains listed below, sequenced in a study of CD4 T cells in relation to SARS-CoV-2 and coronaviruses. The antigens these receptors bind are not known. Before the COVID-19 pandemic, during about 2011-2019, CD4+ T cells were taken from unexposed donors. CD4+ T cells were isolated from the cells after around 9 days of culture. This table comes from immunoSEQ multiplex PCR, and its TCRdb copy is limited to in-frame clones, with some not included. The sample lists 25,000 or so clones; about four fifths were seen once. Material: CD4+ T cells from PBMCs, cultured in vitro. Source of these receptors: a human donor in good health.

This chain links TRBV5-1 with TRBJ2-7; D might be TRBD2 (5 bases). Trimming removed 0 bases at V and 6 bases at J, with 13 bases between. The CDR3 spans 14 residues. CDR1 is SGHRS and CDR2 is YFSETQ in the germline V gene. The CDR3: CASSLAGPGSEQYF. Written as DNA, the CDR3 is TGCGCCAGCAGCTTGGCCGGACCGGGGTCCGAGCAGTACTTC.

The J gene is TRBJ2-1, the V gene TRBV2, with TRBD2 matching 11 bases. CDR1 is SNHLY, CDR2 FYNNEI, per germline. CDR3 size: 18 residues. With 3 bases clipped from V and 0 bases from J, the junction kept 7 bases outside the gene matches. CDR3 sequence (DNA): TGTGCCAGCAGTGAGGGCCTAGCGGGAGGCTACTCCTACAATGAGCAGTTCTTC. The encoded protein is CASSEGLAGGYSYNEQFF.

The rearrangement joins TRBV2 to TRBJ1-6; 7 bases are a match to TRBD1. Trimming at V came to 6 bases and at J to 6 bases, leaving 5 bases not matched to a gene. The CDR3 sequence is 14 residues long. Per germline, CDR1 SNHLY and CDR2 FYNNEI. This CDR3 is CASRAGTVNSPLHF. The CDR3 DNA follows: TGTGCCAGCAGGGCCGGGACAGTTAATTCACCCCTCCACTTT.

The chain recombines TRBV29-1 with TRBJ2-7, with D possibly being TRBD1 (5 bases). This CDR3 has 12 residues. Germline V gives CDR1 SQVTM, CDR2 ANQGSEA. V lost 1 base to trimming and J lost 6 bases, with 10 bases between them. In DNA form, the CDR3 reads TGCAGCGTTGAAGCAGGGCCCCTCGAGCAGTACTTC. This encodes CSVEAGPLEQYF.

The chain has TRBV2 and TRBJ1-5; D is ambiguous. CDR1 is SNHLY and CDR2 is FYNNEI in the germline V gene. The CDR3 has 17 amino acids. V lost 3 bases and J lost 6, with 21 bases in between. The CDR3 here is CASSDSITPSGRQPQHF. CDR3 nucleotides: TGTGCCAGCAGTGACTCCATAACGCCATCAGGTCGTCAGCCCCAGCATTTT.

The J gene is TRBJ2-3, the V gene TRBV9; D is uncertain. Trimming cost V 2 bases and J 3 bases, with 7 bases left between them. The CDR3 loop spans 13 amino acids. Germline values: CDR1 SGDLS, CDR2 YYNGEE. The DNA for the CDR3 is TGTGCCAGCAGCGTTTGGATGACAGATACGCAGTATTTT. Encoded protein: CASSVWMTDTQYF.

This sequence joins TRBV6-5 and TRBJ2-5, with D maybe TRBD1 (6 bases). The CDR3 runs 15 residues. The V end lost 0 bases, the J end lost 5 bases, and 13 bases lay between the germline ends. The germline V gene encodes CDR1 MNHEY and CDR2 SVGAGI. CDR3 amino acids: CASSYSNLGAETQYF. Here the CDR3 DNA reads TGTGCCAGCAGTTACTCGAACCTGGGGGCGGAGACCCAGTACTTC.

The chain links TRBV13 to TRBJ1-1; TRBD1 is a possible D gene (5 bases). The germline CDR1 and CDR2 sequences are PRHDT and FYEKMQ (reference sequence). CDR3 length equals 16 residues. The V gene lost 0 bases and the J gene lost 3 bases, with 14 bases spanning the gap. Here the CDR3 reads CASSLGLGGKYTEAFF. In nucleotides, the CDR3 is TGTGCCAGCAGCTTAGGTCTTGGGGGGAAGTACACTGAAGCTTTCTTT.

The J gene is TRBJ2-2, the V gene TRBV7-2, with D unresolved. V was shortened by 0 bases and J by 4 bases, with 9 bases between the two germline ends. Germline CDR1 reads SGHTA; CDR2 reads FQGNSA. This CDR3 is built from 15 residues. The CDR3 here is CASSLALHSTGELFF. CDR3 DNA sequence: TGTGCCAGCAGCTTAGCGCTACACAGCACCGGGGAGCTGTTTTTT.

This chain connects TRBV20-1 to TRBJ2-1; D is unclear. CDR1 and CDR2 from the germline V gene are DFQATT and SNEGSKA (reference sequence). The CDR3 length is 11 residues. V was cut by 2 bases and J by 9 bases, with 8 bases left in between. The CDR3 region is CSARMGIEQFF. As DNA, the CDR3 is TGCAGTGCTAGAATGGGTATTGAGCAGTTCTTC.

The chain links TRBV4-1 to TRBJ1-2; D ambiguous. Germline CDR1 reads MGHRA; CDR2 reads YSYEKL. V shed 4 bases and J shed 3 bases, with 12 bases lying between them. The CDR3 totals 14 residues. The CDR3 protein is CASSLRLGHYGYTF. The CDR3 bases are TGCGCCAGCAGCCTCCGACTAGGGCACTATGGCTACACCTTC.

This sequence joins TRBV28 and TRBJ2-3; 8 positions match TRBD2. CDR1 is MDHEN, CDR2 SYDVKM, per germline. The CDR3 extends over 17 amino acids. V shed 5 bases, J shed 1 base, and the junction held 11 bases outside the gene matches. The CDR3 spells CASSTSALAERTDTQYF. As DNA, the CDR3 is TGTGCCAGCAGTACCTCCGCACTAGCGGAACGCACAGATACGCAGTATTTT.

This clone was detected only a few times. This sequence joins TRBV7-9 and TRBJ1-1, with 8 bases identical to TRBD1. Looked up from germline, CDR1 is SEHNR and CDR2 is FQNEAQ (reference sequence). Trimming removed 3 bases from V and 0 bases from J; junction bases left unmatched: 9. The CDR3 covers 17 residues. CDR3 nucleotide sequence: TGTGCCAGCAGCTTTATGCTCGACAGGGGACTGAACACTGAAGCTTTCTTT. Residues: CASSFMLDRGLNTEAFF.

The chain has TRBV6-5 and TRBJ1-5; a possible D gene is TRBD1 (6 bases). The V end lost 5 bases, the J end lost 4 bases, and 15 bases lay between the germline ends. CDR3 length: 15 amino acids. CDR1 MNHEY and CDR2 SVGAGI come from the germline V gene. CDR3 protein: CASSTRQEGNQPQHF. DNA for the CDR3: TGTGCCAGCAGTACTAGACAGGAGGGAAATCAGCCCCAGCATTTT.

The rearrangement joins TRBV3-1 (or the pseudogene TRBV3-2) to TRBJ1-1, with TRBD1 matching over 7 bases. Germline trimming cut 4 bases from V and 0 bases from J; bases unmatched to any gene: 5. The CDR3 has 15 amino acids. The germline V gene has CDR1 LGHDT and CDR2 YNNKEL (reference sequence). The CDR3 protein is CASSLQQGMNTEAFF. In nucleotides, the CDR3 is TGTGCCAGCAGCCTCCAACAGGGGATGAACACTGAAGCTTTCTTT.

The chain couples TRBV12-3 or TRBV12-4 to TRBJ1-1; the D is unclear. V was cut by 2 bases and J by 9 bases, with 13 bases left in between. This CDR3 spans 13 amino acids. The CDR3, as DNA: TGTGCCAGCAGTTTACGTGTTTTGGAGCAAGCTTTCTTT. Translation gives CASSLRVLEQAFF.

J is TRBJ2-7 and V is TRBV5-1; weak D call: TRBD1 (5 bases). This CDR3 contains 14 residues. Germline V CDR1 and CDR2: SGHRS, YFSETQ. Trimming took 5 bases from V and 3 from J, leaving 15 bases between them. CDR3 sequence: CASRVSPQGYEQYF. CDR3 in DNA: TGCGCCAGCAGGGTCTCACCCCAGGGCTACGAGCAGTACTTC. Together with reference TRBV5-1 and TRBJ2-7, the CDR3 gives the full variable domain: KAGVTQTPRYLIKTRGQQVTLSCSPISGHRSVSWYQQTPGQGLQFLFEYFSETQRNKGNFPGRFSGRQFSNSRSEMNVSTLELGDSALYLCASRVSPQGYEQYFGPGTRLTVT.

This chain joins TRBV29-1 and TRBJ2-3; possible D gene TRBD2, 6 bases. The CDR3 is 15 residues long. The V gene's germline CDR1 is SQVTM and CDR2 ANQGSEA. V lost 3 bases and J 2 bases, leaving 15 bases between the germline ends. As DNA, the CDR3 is TGCAGCGTTGATGGGACGGGCGGGGCCACAGATACGCAGTATTTT. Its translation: CSVDGTGGATDTQYF.

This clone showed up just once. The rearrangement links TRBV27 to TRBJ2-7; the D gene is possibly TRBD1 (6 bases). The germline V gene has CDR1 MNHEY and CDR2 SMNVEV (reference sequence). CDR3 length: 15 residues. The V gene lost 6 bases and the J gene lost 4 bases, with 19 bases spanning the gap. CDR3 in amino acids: CASRRNQQGSYEQYF. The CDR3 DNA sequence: TGTGCCAGCAGGAGAAACCAACAGGGATCATACGAGCAGTACTTC.

The CDR3 region is CSVTGTSGRAFRTDTQYF. As DNA, the CDR3 is TGCAGCGTTACAGGGACTAGCGGGAGGGCGTTTCGCACAGATACGCAGTATTTT. The V call is TRBV29-1, the J call TRBJ2-3; TRBD2 matches 16 bases. V dropped 5 bases and J dropped 1; count of bases not matched to a gene: 9. Germline loops: CDR1 SQVTM, CDR2 ANQGSEA. The CDR3 runs to 18 residues.

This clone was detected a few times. The chain's CDR3 is CASSAGTSSGNTIYF. For the CDR3, the DNA is TGTGCCAGCAGCGCCGGGACGAGCTCTGGAAACACCATATATTTT. The chain has TRBV5-4 and TRBJ1-3; possible D gene TRBD1, 5 bases. CDR1 is SGHNT and CDR2 is YYREEE in the germline V gene (reference sequence). V was clipped by 4 bases and J by 0 bases, with 11 bases between them. This CDR3 spans 15 amino acids.

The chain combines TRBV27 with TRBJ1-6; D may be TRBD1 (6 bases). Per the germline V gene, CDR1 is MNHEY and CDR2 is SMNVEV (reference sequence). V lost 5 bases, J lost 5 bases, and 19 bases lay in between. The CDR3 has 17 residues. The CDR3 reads CASSPDRGGADNSPLHF. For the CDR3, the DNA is TGTGCCAGCAGTCCGGACCGAGGGGGGGCGGATAATTCACCCCTCCACTTT.

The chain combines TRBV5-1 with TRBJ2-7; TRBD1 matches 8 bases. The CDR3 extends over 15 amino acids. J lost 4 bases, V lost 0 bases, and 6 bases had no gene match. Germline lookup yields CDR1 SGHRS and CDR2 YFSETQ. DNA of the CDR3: TGCGCCAGCAGCTTGGCCGGACAGGGTCAATACGAGCAGTACTTC. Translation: CASSLAGQGQYEQYF.

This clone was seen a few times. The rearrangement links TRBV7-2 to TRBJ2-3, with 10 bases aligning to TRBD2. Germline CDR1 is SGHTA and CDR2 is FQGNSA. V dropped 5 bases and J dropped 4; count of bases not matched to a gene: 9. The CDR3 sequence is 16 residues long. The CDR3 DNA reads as TGTGCCAGCAGCGTAGGGCAGGGACTAGCGCCAGATACGCAGTATTTT. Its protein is CASSVGQGLAPDTQYF.

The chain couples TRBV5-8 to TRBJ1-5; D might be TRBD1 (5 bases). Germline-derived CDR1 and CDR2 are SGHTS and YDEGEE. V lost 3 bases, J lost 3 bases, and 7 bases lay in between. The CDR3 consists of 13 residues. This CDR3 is CASSWGTNQPQHF. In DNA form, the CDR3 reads TGTGCCAGCAGCTGGGGGACCAATCAGCCCCAGCATTTT.

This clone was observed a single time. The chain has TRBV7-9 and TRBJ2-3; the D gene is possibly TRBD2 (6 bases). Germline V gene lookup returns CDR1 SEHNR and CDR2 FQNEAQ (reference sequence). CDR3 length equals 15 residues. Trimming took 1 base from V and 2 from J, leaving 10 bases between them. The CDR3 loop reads CASSLDGGDTDTQYF. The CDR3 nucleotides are TGTGCCAGCAGCTTAGATGGAGGGGACACAGATACGCAGTATTTT.

The CDR3 DNA reads as TGTGCCAGCAGCTTGGAGGGACAGGGGTACCACGAGCAGTACTTC. It specifies CASSLEGQGYHEQYF. The chain recombines TRBV7-8 with TRBJ2-7; 10 nucleotides line up with TRBD1. Looked up from germline, CDR1 is SGHVS and CDR2 is FQNEAQ. CDR3 size: 15 residues. Unmatched junction bases numbered 7, after V lost 3 bases and J lost 5 bases.

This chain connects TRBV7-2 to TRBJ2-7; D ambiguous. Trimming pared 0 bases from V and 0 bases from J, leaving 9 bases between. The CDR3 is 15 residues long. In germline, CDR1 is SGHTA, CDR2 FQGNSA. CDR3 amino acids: CASSLAASRSYEQYF. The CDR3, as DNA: TGTGCCAGCAGCTTAGCTGCTTCACGCTCCTACGAGCAGTACTTC.

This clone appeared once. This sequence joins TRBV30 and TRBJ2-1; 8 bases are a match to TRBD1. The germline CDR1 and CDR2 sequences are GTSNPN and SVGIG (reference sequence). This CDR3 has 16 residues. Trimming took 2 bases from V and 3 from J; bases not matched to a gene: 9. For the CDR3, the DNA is TGTGCCTGGAGTCCGAACGACAGGGGCGGCTACAATGAGCAGTTCTTC. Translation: CAWSPNDRGGYNEQFF.

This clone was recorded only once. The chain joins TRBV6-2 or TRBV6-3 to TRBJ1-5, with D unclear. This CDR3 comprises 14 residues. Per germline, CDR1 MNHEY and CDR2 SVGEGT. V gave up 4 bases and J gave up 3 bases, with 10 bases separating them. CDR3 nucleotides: TGTGCCAGCAGTTCTGGTTTCGACAATCAGCCCCAGCATTTT. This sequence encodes CASSSGFDNQPQHF.